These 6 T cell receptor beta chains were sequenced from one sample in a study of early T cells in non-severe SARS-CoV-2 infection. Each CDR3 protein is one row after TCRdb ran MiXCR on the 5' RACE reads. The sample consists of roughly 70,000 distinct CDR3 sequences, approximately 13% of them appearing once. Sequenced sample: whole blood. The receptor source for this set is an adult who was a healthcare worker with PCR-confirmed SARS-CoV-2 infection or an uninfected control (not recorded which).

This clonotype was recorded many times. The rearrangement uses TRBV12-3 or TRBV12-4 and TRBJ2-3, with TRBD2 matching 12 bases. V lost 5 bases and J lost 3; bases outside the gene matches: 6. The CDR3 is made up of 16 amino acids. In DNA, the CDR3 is TGTGCCAGCAGTCTTCCTAGCGGGGGGGGTACAGATACGCAGTATTTT. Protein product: CASSLPSGGGTDTQYF.

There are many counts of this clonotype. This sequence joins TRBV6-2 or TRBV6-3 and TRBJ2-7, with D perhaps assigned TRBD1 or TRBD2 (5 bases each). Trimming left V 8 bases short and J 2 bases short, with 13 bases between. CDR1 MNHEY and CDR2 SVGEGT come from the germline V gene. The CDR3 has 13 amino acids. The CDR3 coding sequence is TGTGCCAGCTGCGCCGGGACCCCCTACGAGCAGTACTTC. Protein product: CASCAGTPYEQYF.

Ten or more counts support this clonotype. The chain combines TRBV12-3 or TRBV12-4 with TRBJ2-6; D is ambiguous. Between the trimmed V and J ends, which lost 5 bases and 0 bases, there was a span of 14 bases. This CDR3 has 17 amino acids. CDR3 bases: TGTGCCAGCAGTATCGGCAGAGCCTTCTCTGGGGCCAACGTCCTGACTTTC. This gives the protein CASSIGRAFSGANVLTF.

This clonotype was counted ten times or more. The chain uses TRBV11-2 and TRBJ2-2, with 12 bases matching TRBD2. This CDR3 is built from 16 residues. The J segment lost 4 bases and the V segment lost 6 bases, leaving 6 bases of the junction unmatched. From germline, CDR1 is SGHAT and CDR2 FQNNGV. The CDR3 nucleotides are TGTGCCAGCAGTCCCACTAGCGGGAGGTTCACCGGGGAGCTGTTTTTT. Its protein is CASSPTSGRFTGELFF. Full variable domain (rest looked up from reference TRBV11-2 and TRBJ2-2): EAGVAQSPRYKIIEKRQSVAFWCNPISGHATLYWYQQILGQGPKLLIQFQNNGVVDDSQLPKDRFSAERLKGVDSTLKIQPAKLEDSAVYLCASSPTSGRFTGELFFGEGSRLTVL.

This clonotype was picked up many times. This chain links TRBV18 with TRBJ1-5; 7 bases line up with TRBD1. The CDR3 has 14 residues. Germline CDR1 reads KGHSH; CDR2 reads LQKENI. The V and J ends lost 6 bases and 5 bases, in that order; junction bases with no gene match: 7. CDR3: CASSPGTVDQPQHF. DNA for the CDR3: TGTGCCAGCTCCCCCGGGACAGTTGATCAGCCCCAGCATTTT.

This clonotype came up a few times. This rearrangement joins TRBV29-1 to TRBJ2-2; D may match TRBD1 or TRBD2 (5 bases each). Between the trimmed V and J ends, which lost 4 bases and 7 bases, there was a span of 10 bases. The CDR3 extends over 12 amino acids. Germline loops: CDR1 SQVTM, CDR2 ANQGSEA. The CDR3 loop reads CSVGGAGGELFF. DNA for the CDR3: TGCAGCGTTGGAGGGGCAGGCGGGGAGCTGTTTTTT.